This entry describes one T cell receptor (beta chain). Followed longitudinally, the Seattle patients had been enrolled during active infection. This entry comes from a study of blood T cell repertoires in COVID-19. The germline gives CDR1 LNHDA, CDR2 SQIVND (reference sequence). J lost 2 bases, V lost 8 bases, and 5 bases had no gene match. This CDR3 contains 14 residues. The method was immunoSEQ multiplex PCR; TCRdb's version includes in-frame clones alone and lacks a portion of them. The sample lists roughly 240,000 clones, about 83% occurring once. The genes are TRBV19 and TRBJ1-1; 10 nucleotides line up with TRBD1. Sequencing was carried out using peripheral blood. The sequence was obtained from a woman older than 75 with COVID-19, enrolled during active disease. The CDR3 here is CASHRDRGNTEAFF. For the CDR3, the DNA is TGTGCCAGTCACCGGGACAGGGGCAACACTGAAGCTTTCTTT. Looking up the rest from reference TRBV19 and TRBJ1-1 gives the full variable domain: DGGITQSPKYLFRKEGQNVTLSCEQNLNHDAMYWYRQDPGQGLRLIYYSQIVNDFQKGDIAEGYSVSREKKESFPLTVTSAQKNPTAFYLCASHRDRGNTEAFFGQGTRLTVV.